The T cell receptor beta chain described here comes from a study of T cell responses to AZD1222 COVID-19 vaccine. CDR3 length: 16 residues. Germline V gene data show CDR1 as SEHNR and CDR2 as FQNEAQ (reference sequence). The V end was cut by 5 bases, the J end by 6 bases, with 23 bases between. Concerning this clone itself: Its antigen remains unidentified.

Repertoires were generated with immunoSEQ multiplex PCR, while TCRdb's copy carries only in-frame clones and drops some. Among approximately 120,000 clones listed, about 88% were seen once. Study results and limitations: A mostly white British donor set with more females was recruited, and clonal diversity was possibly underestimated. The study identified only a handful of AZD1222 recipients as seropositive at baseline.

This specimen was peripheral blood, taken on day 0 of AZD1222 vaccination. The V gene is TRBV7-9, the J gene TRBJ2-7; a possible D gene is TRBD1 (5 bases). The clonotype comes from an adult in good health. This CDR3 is CASSPGFQGRLGEQYF. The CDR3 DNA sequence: TGTGCCAGCAGCCCCGGCTTCCAGGGTAGGTTGGGCGAGCAGTACTTC.